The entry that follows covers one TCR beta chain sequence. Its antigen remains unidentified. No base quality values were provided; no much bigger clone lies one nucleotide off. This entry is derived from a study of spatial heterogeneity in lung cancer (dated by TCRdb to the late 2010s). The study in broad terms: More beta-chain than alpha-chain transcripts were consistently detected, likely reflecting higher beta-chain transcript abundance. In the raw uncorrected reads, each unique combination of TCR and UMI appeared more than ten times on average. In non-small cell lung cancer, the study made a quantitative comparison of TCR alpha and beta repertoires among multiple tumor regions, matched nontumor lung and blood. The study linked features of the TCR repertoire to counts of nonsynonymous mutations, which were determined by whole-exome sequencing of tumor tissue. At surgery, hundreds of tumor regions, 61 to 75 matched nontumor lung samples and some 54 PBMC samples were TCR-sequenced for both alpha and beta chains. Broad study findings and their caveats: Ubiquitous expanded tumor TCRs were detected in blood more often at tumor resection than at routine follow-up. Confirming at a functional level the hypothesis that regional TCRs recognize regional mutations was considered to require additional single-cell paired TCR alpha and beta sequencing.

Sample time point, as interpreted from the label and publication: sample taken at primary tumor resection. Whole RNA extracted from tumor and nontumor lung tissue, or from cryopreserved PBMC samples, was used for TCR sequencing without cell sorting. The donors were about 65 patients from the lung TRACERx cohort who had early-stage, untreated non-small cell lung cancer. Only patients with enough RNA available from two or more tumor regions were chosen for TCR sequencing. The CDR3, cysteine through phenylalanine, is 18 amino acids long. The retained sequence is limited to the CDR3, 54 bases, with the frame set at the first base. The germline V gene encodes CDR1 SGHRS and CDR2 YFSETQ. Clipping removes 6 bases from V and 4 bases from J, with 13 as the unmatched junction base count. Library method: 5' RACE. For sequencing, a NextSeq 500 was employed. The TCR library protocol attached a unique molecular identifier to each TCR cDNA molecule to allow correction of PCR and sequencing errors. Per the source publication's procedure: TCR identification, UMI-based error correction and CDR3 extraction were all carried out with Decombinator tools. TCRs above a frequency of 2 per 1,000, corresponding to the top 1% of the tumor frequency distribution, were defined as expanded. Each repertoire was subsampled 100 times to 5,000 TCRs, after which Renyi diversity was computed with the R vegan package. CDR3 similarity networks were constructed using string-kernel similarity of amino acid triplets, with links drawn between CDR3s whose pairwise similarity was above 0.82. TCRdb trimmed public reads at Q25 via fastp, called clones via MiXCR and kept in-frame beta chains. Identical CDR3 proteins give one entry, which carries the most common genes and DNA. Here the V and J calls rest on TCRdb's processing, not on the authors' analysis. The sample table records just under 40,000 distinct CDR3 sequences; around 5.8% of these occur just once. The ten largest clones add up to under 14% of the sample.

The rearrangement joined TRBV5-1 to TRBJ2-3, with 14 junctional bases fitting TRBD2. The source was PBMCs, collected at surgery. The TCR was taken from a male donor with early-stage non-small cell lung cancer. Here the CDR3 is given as CASTRETSGGAGADTQYF. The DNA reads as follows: TGCGCCAGCACCCGGGAGACTAGCGGGGGGGCTGGCGCAGATACGCAGTATTTT.